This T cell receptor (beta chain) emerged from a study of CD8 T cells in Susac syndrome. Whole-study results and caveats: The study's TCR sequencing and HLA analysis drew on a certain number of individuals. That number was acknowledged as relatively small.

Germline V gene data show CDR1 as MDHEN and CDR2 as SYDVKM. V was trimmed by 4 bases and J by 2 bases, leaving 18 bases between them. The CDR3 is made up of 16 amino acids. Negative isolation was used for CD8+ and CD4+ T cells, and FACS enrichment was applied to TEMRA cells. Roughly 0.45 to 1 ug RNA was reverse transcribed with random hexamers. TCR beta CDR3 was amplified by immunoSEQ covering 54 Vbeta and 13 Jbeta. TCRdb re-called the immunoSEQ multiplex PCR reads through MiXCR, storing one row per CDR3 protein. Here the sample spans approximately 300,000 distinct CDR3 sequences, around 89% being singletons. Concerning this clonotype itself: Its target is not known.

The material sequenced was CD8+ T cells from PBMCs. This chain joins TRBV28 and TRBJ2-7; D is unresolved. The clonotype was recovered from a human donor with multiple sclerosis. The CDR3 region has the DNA TGTGCCAGCAGTTCCCCCTCCGAAGAAAAGGCCTACGAGCAGTACTTC. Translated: CASSSPSEEKAYEQYF.